This is a list of T cell receptor beta chains from one sample in a study of CD8 T cells in ankylosing spondylitis. TCRdb re-called the 5' RACE reads with MiXCR, one entry per CDR3 protein. The data show over 150,000 distinct CDR3 sequences, about 13% seen once. What was sequenced was blood, either unsorted or a sorted T cell fraction (not recorded which). These receptor sequences come from a male donor with ankylosing spondylitis or in good health (not recorded which). Both conserved end residues are part of each CDR3. The D gene is left open where the match is weak. Size tells how often a clone was seen (once, few, many) or the class of an expanded clone, and some rows leave it out.

j_call: TRBJ1-2
d_call: -
clone_size: few
v_call: TRBV5-1
cdr3_nt: TGCGCCAGCAGCTTGACCACTTGGAACCCTGGGGCTAACTATGGCTACACCTTC
cdr3_aa: CASSLTTWNPGANYGYTF

j_call: TRBJ2-4
d_call: TRBD1
clone_size: -
v_call: TRBV7-2
cdr3_nt: TGTGCCAGCAGCTTAGCGGGACAGGGGAGGGCCAAAAACATTCAGTACTTC
cdr3_aa: CASSLAGQGRAKNIQYF

j_call: TRBJ2-5
d_call: -
clone_size: once
v_call: TRBV7-6
cdr3_nt: TGTGCCAGCAGCTCAAACTACGAAGAGACCCAGTACTTC
cdr3_aa: CASSSNYEETQYF

j_call: TRBJ1-1
d_call: -
clone_size: -
v_call: TRBV4-1
cdr3_nt: TGCGCCAGCAGCCCCAGACTGAACACTGAAGCTTTCTTT
cdr3_aa: CASSPRLNTEAFF

j_call: TRBJ2-1
d_call: TRBD2
clone_size: -
v_call: TRBV7-6
cdr3_nt: TGTGCCAGCAGCTCTCACCTACTAGCGGGTAGCCGGGGACGGTTCTTC
cdr3_aa: CASSSHLLAGSRGRFF

j_call: TRBJ2-7
d_call: -
clone_size: few
v_call: TRBV12-3/TRBV12-4
cdr3_nt: TGTGCCAGCAGTTTAGGGGACGCAGCCTACGAGCAGTACTTC
cdr3_aa: CASSLGDAAYEQYF

j_call: TRBJ2-7
d_call: -
clone_size: -
v_call: TRBV20-1
cdr3_nt: TGCAGTGCTAGAGACGTCCGGGCGGATACCTACGAGCAGTACTTC
cdr3_aa: CSARDVRADTYEQYF

j_call: TRBJ2-7
d_call: TRBD1
clone_size: -
v_call: TRBV12-3/TRBV12-4
cdr3_nt: TGTGCCAGCAGTTCCCCGGGACAGGGCTCCCCCTCCTACGAGCAGTACTTC
cdr3_aa: CASSSPGQGSPSYEQYF

j_call: TRBJ2-5
d_call: -
clone_size: many
v_call: TRBV12-3/TRBV12-4
cdr3_nt: TGTGCCAGCAGTTTAGTAGGCCCTCAAGAGACCCAGTACTTC
cdr3_aa: CASSLVGPQETQYF

j_call: TRBJ2-2
d_call: -
clone_size: many
v_call: TRBV6-5
cdr3_nt: TGTGCCAGCAGTTCCCGGACTCAGCCGGGGGAGCTGTTTTTT
cdr3_aa: CASSSRTQPGELFF

j_call: TRBJ2-3
d_call: -
clone_size: -
v_call: TRBV25-1
cdr3_nt: TGTGCCAGCAGCAGAACCACCCTCACAGATACGCAGTATTTT
cdr3_aa: CASSRTTLTDTQYF

j_call: TRBJ2-2
d_call: -
clone_size: -
v_call: TRBV29-1
cdr3_nt: TGCAGCGTTGGTTCAGGTAGCACCGGGGAGCTGTTTTTT
cdr3_aa: CSVGSGSTGELFF

j_call: TRBJ2-1
d_call: -
clone_size: -
v_call: TRBV7-9
cdr3_nt: TGTGCCAGCAGCTCCTGGACAGCTCGGATGTATAACAATGAGCAGTTCTTC
cdr3_aa: CASSSWTARMYNNEQFF

j_call: TRBJ2-7
d_call: -
clone_size: few
v_call: TRBV5-6
cdr3_nt: TGTGCCAGCAGCTTGAGGAACAGCCACTCCTACGAGCAGTACTTC
cdr3_aa: CASSLRNSHSYEQYF

j_call: TRBJ2-3
d_call: -
clone_size: few
v_call: TRBV3-1
cdr3_nt: TGTGCCAGCAGCCAGTGGGTCCTAAAAGTCACAGATACGCAGTATTTT
cdr3_aa: CASSQWVLKVTDTQYF

j_call: TRBJ2-1
d_call: -
clone_size: -
v_call: TRBV27
cdr3_nt: TGTGCCAGCAGTTTTGCGGGAGAGGGGGATGAGCAGTTCTTC
cdr3_aa: CASSFAGEGDEQFF

j_call: TRBJ2-5
d_call: TRBD2
clone_size: -
v_call: TRBV6-7
cdr3_nt: TGTGCCAGCAGTCTTTCCCGGGAGGGCCGAGGCGTGACCCAGTACTTC
cdr3_aa: CASSLSREGRGVTQYF

j_call: TRBJ2-5
d_call: TRBD1
clone_size: few
v_call: TRBV14
cdr3_nt: TGTGCCAGCAGCCCCCCCGGGACAGTTTTGACGGCTTTAGAGACCCAGTACTTC
cdr3_aa: CASSPPGTVLTALETQYF

j_call: TRBJ2-1
d_call: -
clone_size: many
v_call: TRBV5-5
cdr3_nt: TGTGCCAGCAGCGTCACAGATGAGCAGTTCTTC
cdr3_aa: CASSVTDEQFF

j_call: TRBJ2-7
d_call: -
clone_size: few
v_call: TRBV20-1
cdr3_nt: TGCAGTGCTAGGTTACTGGATTCCTACGAGCAGTACTTC
cdr3_aa: CSARLLDSYEQYF

j_call: TRBJ2-2
d_call: -
clone_size: many
v_call: TRBV3-1
cdr3_nt: TGTGCCAGCAGCCAAGAAGTAGGGCTAGGTAACACCGGGGAGCTGTTTTTT
cdr3_aa: CASSQEVGLGNTGELFF

j_call: TRBJ1-2
d_call: TRBD1
clone_size: few
v_call: TRBV10-2
cdr3_nt: TGCGCCAGCAGTCCGCTCCGGGACAGTCTCTATGGCTACACCTTC
cdr3_aa: CASSPLRDSLYGYTF

j_call: TRBJ1-5
d_call: TRBD1
clone_size: -
v_call: TRBV4-1
cdr3_nt: TGCGCCAGCAGCCCGGACAGGGCTGTGCAGCCCCAGCATTTT
cdr3_aa: CASSPDRAVQPQHF

j_call: TRBJ2-1
d_call: -
clone_size: many
v_call: TRBV10-3
cdr3_nt: TGTGCCATCAGTGCTTCGGGAATCTCCTACAATGAGCAGTTCTTC
cdr3_aa: CAISASGISYNEQFF

j_call: TRBJ2-1
d_call: TRBD2
clone_size: -
v_call: TRBV2
cdr3_nt: TGTGCCAGCAGTGAAAAACTAGCGGACTCCTACAATGAGCAGTTCTTC
cdr3_aa: CASSEKLADSYNEQFF

j_call: TRBJ2-2
d_call: -
clone_size: few
v_call: TRBV6-5
cdr3_nt: TGTGCCAGCAGTTACTCCGTGGGGTTCGGGAACACCGGGGAGCTGTTTTTT
cdr3_aa: CASSYSVGFGNTGELFF

j_call: TRBJ1-5
d_call: -
clone_size: many
v_call: TRBV5-1
cdr3_nt: TGCGCCAGCAGCTTGGAAGGGGGGAATCAGCCCCAGCATTTT
cdr3_aa: CASSLEGGNQPQHF

j_call: TRBJ2-1
d_call: TRBD2
clone_size: -
v_call: TRBV4-1
cdr3_nt: TGCGCCAGCAGCCAAGATCTGGCGGGAGGCAGCAATGAGCAGTTCTTC
cdr3_aa: CASSQDLAGGSNEQFF

j_call: TRBJ2-5
d_call: TRBD2
clone_size: many
v_call: TRBV12-3/TRBV12-4
cdr3_nt: TGTGCCAGCAGTTTGGGGACTAAAGTGGGCCAAGAGACCCAGTACTTC
cdr3_aa: CASSLGTKVGQETQYF

j_call: TRBJ1-1
d_call: TRBD1
clone_size: few
v_call: TRBV7-9
cdr3_nt: TGTGCCACTGAACCCGGGACAGGGGGCCGGAACACTGAAGCTTTCTTT
cdr3_aa: CATEPGTGGRNTEAFF

j_call: TRBJ2-2
d_call: TRBD1
clone_size: few
v_call: TRBV10-3
cdr3_nt: TGTGCCATCTCGACAGGGGGGGAAGAGGTGAACACCGGGGAGCTGTTTTTT
cdr3_aa: CAISTGGEEVNTGELFF

j_call: TRBJ1-1
d_call: -
clone_size: -
v_call: TRBV7-9
cdr3_nt: TGTGCCAGCAGCTTAGGACGACAAGAAGCTTTCTTT
cdr3_aa: CASSLGRQEAFF

j_call: TRBJ2-5
d_call: TRBD2
clone_size: many
v_call: TRBV12-3/TRBV12-4
cdr3_nt: TGTGCCAGCAGATCTAGCGGGAGTGAAGAGACCCAGTACTTC
cdr3_aa: CASRSSGSEETQYF

j_call: TRBJ2-7
d_call: TRBD2
clone_size: -
v_call: TRBV19
cdr3_nt: TGTGCCAGTAGTATAGCCCGGGGGGTCTCCTACGAGCAGTACTTC
cdr3_aa: CASSIARGVSYEQYF

j_call: TRBJ2-1
d_call: -
clone_size: few
v_call: TRBV12-3/TRBV12-4
cdr3_nt: TGTGCCAGCAGTTTCGAGGCAGGTTCCTACAATGAGCAGTTCTTC
cdr3_aa: CASSFEAGSYNEQFF

j_call: TRBJ2-2
d_call: TRBD2
clone_size: few
v_call: TRBV5-1
cdr3_nt: TGCGCCAGCAGCCCCCGACTAGCGGGACTCAACACCGGGGAGCTGTTTTTT
cdr3_aa: CASSPRLAGLNTGELFF

j_call: TRBJ2-6
d_call: -
clone_size: -
v_call: TRBV5-6
cdr3_nt: TGTGCCAGCAGCTTGGAGGGGTTACTCTCTGGGGCCAACGTCCTGACTTTC
cdr3_aa: CASSLEGLLSGANVLTF

j_call: TRBJ2-3
d_call: -
clone_size: -
v_call: TRBV10-3
cdr3_nt: TGTGCCACCCTTCTAGAGGGAGGAACAGATACGCAGTATTTT
cdr3_aa: CATLLEGGTDTQYF

j_call: TRBJ1-1
d_call: TRBD1
clone_size: few
v_call: TRBV5-1
cdr3_nt: TGCGCCAGCAGCAGCACGGACAGTACCAGGGGGATGAACACTGAAGCTTTCTTT
cdr3_aa: CASSSTDSTRGMNTEAFF

j_call: TRBJ2-3
d_call: -
clone_size: -
v_call: TRBV7-9
cdr3_nt: TGTGCCAGCAGCCCAACCAGGGAACGAGATACGCAGTATTTT
cdr3_aa: CASSPTRERDTQYF

j_call: TRBJ2-7
d_call: -
clone_size: -
v_call: TRBV4-1
cdr3_nt: TGCGCCAGCAGCCCGGACGACAGGTCTCACCTCTACGAGCAGTACTTC
cdr3_aa: CASSPDDRSHLYEQYF